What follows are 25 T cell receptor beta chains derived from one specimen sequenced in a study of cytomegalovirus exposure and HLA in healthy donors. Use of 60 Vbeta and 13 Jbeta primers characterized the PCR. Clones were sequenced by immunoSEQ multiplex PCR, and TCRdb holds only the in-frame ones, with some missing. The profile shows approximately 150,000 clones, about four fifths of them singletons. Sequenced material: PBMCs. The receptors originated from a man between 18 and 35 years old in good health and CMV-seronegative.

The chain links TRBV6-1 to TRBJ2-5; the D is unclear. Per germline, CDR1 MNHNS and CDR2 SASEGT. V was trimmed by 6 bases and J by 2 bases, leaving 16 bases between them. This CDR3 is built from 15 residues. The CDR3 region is CASSERGRRQETQYF. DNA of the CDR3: TGTGCCAGCAGCGAGAGAGGAAGGAGACAAGAGACCCAGTACTTC.

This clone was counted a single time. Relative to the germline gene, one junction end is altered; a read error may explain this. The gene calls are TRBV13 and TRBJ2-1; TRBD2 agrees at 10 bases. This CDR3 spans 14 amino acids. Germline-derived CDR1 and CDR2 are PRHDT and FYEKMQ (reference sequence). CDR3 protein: CAVQRGGHYNGQFF. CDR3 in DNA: TGTGCCGTTCAGCGGGGGGGCCACTACAATGGGCAGTTCTTC.

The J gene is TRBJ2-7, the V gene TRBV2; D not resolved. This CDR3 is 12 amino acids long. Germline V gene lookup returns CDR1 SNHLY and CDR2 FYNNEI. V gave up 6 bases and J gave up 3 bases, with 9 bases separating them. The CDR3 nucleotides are TGTGCCAGCAGGGGCCCGCTCTACGAGCAGTACTTC. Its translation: CASRGPLYEQYF.

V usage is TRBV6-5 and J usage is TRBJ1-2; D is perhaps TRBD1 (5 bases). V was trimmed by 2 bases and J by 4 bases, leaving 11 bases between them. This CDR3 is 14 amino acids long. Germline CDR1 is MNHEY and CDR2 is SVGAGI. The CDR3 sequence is CASSYDSLGYGYTF. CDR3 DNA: TGTGCCAGCAGTTACGACAGCCTCGGCTATGGCTACACCTTC.

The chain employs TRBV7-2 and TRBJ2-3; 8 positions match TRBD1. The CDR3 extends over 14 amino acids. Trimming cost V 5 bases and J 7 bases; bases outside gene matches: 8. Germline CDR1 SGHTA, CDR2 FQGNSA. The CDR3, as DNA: TGTGCCAGCAGCATCAAGGACAGGGCATATACGCAGTATTTT. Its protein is CASSIKDRAYTQYF.

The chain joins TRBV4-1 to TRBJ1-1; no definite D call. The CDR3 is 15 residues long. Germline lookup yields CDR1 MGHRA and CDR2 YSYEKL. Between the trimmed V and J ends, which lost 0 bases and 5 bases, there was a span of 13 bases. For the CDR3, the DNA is TGCGCCAGCAGCCAAGATCTTCGGAGTTGGACTGAAGCTTTCTTT. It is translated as CASSQDLRSWTEAFF.

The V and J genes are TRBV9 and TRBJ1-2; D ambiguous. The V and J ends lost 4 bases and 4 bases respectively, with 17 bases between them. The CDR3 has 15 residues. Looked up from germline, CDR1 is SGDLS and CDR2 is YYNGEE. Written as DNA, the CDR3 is TGTGCCAGCAGCCCTGCGTTCGGGGATCTCTATGGCTACACCTTC. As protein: CASSPAFGDLYGYTF.

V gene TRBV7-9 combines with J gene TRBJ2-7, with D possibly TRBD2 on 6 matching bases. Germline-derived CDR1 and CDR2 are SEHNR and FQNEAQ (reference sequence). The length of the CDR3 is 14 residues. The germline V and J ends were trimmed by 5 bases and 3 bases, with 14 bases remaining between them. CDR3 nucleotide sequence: TGTGCCAGCAGCGTTAGGGACTCCTACTACGAGCAGTACTTC. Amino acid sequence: CASSVRDSYYEQYF.

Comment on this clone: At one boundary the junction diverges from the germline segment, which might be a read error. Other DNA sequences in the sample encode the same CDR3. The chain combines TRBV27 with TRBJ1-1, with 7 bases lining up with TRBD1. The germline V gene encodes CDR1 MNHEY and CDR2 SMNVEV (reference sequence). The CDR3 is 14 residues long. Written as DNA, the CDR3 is TGTGCCAGCAGTTCGAACAGGGGTTTCACTGAGGCTTTCTTT. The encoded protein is CASSSNRGFTEAFF.

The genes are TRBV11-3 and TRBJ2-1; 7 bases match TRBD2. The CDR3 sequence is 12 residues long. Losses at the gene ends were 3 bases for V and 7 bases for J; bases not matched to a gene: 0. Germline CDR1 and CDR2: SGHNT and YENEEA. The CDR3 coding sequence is TGTGCCAGCAGCTTTAGCGGGAATGAGCAGTTCTTC. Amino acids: CASSFSGNEQFF.

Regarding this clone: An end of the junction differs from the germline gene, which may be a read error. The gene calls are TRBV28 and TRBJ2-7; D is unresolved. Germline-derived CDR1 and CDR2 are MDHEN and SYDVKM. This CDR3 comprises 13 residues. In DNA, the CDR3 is TGTGCCAGCAGCATGGGTCCCTCCTACGAGCGGTACTTC. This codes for CASSMGPSYERYF.

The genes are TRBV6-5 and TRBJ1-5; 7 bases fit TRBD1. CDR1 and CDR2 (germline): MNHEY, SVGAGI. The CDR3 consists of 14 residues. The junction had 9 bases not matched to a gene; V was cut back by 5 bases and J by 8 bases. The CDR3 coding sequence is TGTGCCAGCAGTGCACGGGACAGATCGAAGCCCCAGCATTTT. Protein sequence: CASSARDRSKPQHF.

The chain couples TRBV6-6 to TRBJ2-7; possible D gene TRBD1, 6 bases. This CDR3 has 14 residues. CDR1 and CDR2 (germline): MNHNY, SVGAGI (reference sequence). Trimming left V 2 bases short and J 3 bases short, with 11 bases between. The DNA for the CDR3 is TGTGCCAGCAGTTACGTCGCAGGGGACTACGAGCAGTACTTC. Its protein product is CASSYVAGDYEQYF.

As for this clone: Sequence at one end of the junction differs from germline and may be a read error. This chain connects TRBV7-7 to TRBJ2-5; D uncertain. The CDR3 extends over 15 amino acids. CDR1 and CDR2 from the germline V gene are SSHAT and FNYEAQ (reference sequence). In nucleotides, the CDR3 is TGTGCTAGCAGCTTAGTCCCAGAACCCCAAGAGACCCAGTACTTC. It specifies CASSLVPEPQETQYF.

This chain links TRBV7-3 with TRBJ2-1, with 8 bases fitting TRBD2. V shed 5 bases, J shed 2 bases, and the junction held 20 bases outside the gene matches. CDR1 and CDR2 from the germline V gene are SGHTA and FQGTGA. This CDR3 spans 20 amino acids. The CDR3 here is CASSPGVTGGLAFTYNEQFF. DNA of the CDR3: TGTGCCAGCAGCCCCGGCGTTACGGGAGGGTTAGCTTTTACCTACAATGAGCAGTTCTTC.

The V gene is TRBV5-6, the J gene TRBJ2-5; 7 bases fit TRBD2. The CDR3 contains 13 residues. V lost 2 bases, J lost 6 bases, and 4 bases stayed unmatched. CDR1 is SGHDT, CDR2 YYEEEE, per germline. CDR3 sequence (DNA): TGTGCCAGCAGCTTAACCGGGAGGAAGACCCAGTACTTC. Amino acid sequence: CASSLTGRKTQYF.

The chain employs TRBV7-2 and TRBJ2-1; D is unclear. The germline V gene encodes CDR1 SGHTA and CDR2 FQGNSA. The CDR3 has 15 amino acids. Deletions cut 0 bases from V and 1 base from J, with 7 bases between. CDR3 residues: CASSLAGYSYNEQFF. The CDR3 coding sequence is TGTGCCAGCAGCTTAGCCGGGTATTCCTACAATGAGCAGTTCTTC.

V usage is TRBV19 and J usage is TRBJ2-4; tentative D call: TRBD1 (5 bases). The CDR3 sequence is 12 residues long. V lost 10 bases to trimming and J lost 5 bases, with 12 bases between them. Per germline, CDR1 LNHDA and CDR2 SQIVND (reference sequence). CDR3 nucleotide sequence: TGTGCCATTGCCGACAGACAAAACATTCAGTACTTC. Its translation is CAIADRQNIQYF.

Here the CDR3 reads CASSKQGANTEAFF. The DNA for the CDR3 is TGTGCCAGTAGTAAACAGGGGGCGAACACTGAAGCTTTCTTT. The gene calls are TRBV19 and TRBJ1-1; 9 bases line up with TRBD1. Germline-derived CDR1 and CDR2 are LNHDA and SQIVND (reference sequence). CDR3 size: 14 residues. J lost 1 base, V lost 4 bases, and 1 base had no gene match.

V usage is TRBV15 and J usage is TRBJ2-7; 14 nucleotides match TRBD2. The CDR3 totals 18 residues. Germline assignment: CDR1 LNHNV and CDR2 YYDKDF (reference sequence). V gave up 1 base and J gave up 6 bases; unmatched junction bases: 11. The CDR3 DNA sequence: TGTGCCACCAGCAGAGGAGGGACTAGCGGGGGTCTGGGGCTCGAGCAGTACTTC. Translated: CATSRGGTSGGLGLEQYF.

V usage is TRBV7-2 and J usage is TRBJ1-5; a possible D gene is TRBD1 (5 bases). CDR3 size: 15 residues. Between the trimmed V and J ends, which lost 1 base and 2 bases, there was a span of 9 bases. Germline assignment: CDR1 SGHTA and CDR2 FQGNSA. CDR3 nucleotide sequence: TGTGCCAGCAGCTTAGTTACGGGGGGCAATCAGCCCCAGCATTTT. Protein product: CASSLVTGGNQPQHF.

CDR3 sequence reads: CAREGTSPEAFF. DNA for the CDR3: TGTGCCAGAGAGGGTACTTCACCTGAAGCTTTCTTT. The rearrangement links TRBV2 to TRBJ1-1; D call uncertain. The CDR3 is made up of 12 amino acids. Germline CDR1 reads SNHLY; CDR2 reads FYNNEI. V dropped 9 bases and J dropped 6 bases, with 14 bases sitting between them.

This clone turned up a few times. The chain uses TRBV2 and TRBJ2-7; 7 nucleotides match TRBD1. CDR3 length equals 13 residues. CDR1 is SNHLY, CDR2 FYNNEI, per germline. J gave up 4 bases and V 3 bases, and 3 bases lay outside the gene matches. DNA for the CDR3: TGTGCCAGCAGTGACAGGGGGTCGTACGAGCAGTACTTC. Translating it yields CASSDRGSYEQYF.

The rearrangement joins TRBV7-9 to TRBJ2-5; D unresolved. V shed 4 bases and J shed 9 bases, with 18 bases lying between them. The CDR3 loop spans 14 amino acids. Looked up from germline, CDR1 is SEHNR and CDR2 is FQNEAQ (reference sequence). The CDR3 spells CASSSENIKWSQYF. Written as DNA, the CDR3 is TGTGCCAGCAGCTCCGAAAACATCAAGTGGTCCCAGTACTTC. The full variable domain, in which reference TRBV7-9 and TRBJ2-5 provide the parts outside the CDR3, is DTGVSQNPRHKITKRGQNVTFRCDPISEHNRLYWYRQTLGQGPEFLTYFQNEAQLEKSRLLSDRFSAERPKGSFSTLEIQRTEQGDSAMYLCASSSENIKWSQYFGPGTRLLVL.

The CDR3: CASSQTSGTSYEQYF. In DNA, the CDR3 is TGTGCCAGCTCACAGACTAGCGGTACCTCCTACGAGCAGTACTTC. V is TRBV18 and J is TRBJ2-7, with 9 nucleotides matching TRBD2. Germline trimming cut 4 bases from V and 0 bases from J; bases unmatched to any gene: 4. This CDR3 has 15 amino acids. The germline V gene encodes CDR1 KGHSH and CDR2 LQKENI.